A selection of T cell receptor beta chains follows, all from one sample in a study of T cells after yellow fever vaccination. From the 5' RACE reads, TCRdb called clonotypes with MiXCR, one entry per CDR3 protein. The sample includes approximately 96,000 distinct CDR3 sequences, 7.5% to 10% of them seen just once. The material sequenced was CD8+ T cells not binding an NS4B(214-222) dextramer, sorted from PBMCs, taken more than 13 days after the first yellow fever vaccination. The source of these receptors is a man younger than 35 who received the YFV17D yellow fever vaccine. Both conserved end residues are part of each CDR3. A D gene is named only where the DNA matches it firmly. Rows may omit the clone size; those that give it use once, few, many or a size class.

j_gene | d_gene | abundance | v_gene | CDR3aa | CDR3nt
TRBJ2-3 | TRBD2 | few | TRBV12-3/TRBV12-4 | CASRLAGGRDTQYF | TGTGCCAGCAGACTAGCGGGGGGGAGAGATACGCAGTATTTT
TRBJ2-1 | - | - | TRBV6-2/TRBV6-3 | CASSYTRGYGSEQFF | TGTGCCAGCAGTTACACGCGGGGTTACGGGTCTGAGCAGTTCTTC
TRBJ2-7 | - | - | TRBV12-5 | CASGFSIPTISSYEQYF | TGTGCTAGTGGTTTCTCGATTCCGACTATCTCCTCCTACGAGCAGTACTTC
TRBJ2-7 | - | - | TRBV7-6 | CASSLSQGSHEQYF | TGTGCCAGCAGCTTATCGCAGGGTTCCCACGAGCAGTACTTC
TRBJ2-5 | TRBD1 | - | TRBV9 | CASSVWGTGETQYF | TGTGCCAGCAGCGTATGGGGGACAGGAGAGACCCAGTACTTC
TRBJ2-3 | TRBD2 | - | TRBV5-1 | CASSLGLAGVLDTQYF | TGCGCCAGCAGCCTGGGACTAGCGGGGGTGTTGGATACGCAGTATTTT
TRBJ1-1 | - | - | TRBV5-5 | CASSWSWGFEAFF | TGTGCCAGCAGCTGGAGCTGGGGCTTTGAAGCTTTCTTT
TRBJ1-5 | - | few | TRBV6-2/TRBV6-3 | CASSTPDRLDSSNQPQHF | TGTGCCAGCAGTACCCCGGACAGACTAGATAGCAGCAATCAGCCCCAGCATTTT
TRBJ2-1 | - | many | TRBV11-2 | CASSFPGDYNEQFF | TGTGCCAGCAGCTTTCCCGGGGATTACAATGAGCAGTTCTTC
TRBJ1-5 | - | few | TRBV20-1 | CSANGLISQPQHF | TGCAGTGCTAATGGCCTTATCAGTCAGCCCCAGCATTTT
TRBJ1-1 | - | few | TRBV7-9 | CASSWVSAGEAFF | TGTGCCAGCAGCTGGGTGAGTGCGGGTGAAGCTTTCTTT
TRBJ2-5 | TRBD1 | - | TRBV6-1 | CASTFGQGAQTQYF | TGTGCCAGCACCTTCGGACAGGGGGCACAGACCCAGTACTTC
TRBJ1-1 | - | many | TRBV20-1 | CSAGTPGHLLRGTEAFF | TGCAGTGCAGGGACCCCGGGACATCTCCTCCGTGGGACTGAAGCTTTCTTT
TRBJ2-2 | - | many | TRBV19 | CASSILLGMLSGELFF | TGTGCCAGTAGTATCTTATTAGGGATGCTTTCTGGGGAGCTGTTTTTT
TRBJ2-5 | - | few | TRBV12-3/TRBV12-4 | CASSLYGNLGTQYF | TGTGCCAGCAGTTTATACGGGAACTTGGGGACCCAGTACTTC
TRBJ2-1 | - | few | TRBV6-4 | CASSDNGGYNEQFF | TGTGCCAGCAGTGACAACGGGGGTTACAATGAGCAGTTCTTC
TRBJ1-4 | - | few | TRBV20-1 | CSARIRGWEKLFF | TGCAGTGCTAGGATCCGGGGTTGGGAAAAACTGTTTTTT
TRBJ2-1 | - | - | TRBV10-3 | CAISEPANNEQFF | TGTGCCATCAGTGAACCGGCGAACAATGAGCAGTTCTTC
TRBJ2-3 | TRBD2 | few | TRBV4-3 | CASSQQLAGDTDTQYF | TGCGCCAGCAGCCAACAACTAGCGGGGGACACAGATACGCAGTATTTT
TRBJ1-1 | - | few | TRBV5-1 | CASSTRTRVNTEAFF | TGCGCCAGCAGCACAAGGACCAGGGTGAACACTGAAGCTTTCTTT
TRBJ2-5 | - | few | TRBV4-1 | CASSQDTGGEETQYF | TGCGCCAGCAGCCAAGATACAGGGGGGGAAGAGACCCAGTACTTC
TRBJ2-3 | TRBD1 | few | TRBV12-5 | CASGTGGSDTQYF | TGTGCTAGTGGAACAGGGGGCTCAGATACGCAGTATTTT
TRBJ2-3 | TRBD2 | many | TRBV6-1 | CASSEKSSGADTQYF | TGTGCCAGCAGTGAAAAATCTAGCGGGGCAGATACGCAGTATTTT
TRBJ1-1 | - | many | TRBV29-1 | CSVYRDDSGNTEAFF | TGCAGCGTATACAGGGACGACTCGGGGAACACTGAAGCTTTCTTT
TRBJ1-4 | - | many | TRBV7-4 | CASSSGRAATNEKLFF | TGTGCCAGCAGCTCCGGCCGGGCGGCAACTAATGAAAAACTGTTTTTT
TRBJ1-2 | - | - | TRBV25-1 | CASSESGLEPYGYTF | TGTGCCAGCAGTGAATCCGGACTAGAGCCCTATGGCTACACCTTC
TRBJ2-5 | - | few | TRBV28 | CASMVSGRETQYF | TGTGCCAGCATGGTATCTGGAAGAGAGACCCAGTACTTC
TRBJ2-5 | - | few | TRBV18 | CATSFVRPDGTETQYF | TGTGCCACCTCCTTCGTGCGCCCGGACGGGACCGAGACCCAGTACTTC
TRBJ2-2 | TRBD1 | - | TRBV12-3/TRBV12-4 | CASSPADRAGELFF | TGTGCCAGCAGTCCCGCGGACAGGGCCGGGGAGCTGTTTTTT
TRBJ2-1 | TRBD2 | few | TRBV20-1 | CSARTGAPSGDGTDQFF | TGCAGTGCTAGAACTGGGGCACCTAGCGGGGATGGAACGGATCAGTTCTTC
TRBJ2-3 | - | few | TRBV7-9 | CASSLAKADTQYF | TGTGCCAGCAGCTTAGCGAAGGCGGATACGCAGTATTTT